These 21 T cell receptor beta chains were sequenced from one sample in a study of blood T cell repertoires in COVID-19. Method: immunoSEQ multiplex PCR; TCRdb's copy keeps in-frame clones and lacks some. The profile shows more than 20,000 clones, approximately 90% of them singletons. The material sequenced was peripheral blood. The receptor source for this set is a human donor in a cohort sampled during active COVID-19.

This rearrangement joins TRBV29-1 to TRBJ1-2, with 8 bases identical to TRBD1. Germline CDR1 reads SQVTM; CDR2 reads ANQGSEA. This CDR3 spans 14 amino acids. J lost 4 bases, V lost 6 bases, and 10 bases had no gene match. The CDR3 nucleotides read TGCAGCGTCGTCGCAGGGGGCAAAAGCTATGGCTACACCTTC. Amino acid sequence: CSVVAGGKSYGYTF.

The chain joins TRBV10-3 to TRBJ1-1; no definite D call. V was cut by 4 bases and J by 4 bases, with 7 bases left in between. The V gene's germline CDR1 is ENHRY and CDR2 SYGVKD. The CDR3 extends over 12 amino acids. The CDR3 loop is CAISAQATEAFF. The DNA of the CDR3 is TGTGCCATCAGTGCCCAGGCCACTGAAGCTTTCTTT.

Written as DNA, the CDR3 is TGTGCCAGTAGTTATGGACAGGGGGTTGGCTACACCTTC. Translation gives CASSYGQGVGYTF. The rearrangement joins TRBV19 to TRBJ1-2; 10 positions match TRBD1. The CDR3 has 13 residues. V gave up 5 bases and J gave up 7 bases; unmatched junction bases: 4. Germline CDR1 is LNHDA and CDR2 is SQIVND (reference sequence).

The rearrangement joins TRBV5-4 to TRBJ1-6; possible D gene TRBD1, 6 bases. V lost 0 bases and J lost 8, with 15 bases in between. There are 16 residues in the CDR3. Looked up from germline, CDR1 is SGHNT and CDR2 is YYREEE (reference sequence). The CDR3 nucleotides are TGTGCCAGCAGCTTGGGCCGCGGGGGCGCTCATTCACCCCTCCACTTT. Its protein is CASSLGRGGAHSPLHF.

As DNA, the CDR3 is TGCGCCAGCAGCCCGGGTGGTCAGGGGGAAAATCAGCCCCAGCATTTT. It encodes CASSPGGQGENQPQHF. J is TRBJ1-5 and V is TRBV5-1; 7 positions agree with TRBD1. V gave up 4 bases and J gave up 4 bases; unmatched junction bases: 11. CDR3 length: 16 residues. Germline V gene lookup returns CDR1 SGHRS and CDR2 YFSETQ.

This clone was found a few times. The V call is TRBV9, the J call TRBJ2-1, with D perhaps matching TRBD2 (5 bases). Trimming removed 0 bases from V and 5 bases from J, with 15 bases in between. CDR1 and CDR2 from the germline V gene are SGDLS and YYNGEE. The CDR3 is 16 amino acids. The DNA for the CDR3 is TGTGCCAGCAGCGTAGCACTCGGCGGGTCGGACAATGAGCAGTTCTTC. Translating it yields CASSVALGGSDNEQFF.

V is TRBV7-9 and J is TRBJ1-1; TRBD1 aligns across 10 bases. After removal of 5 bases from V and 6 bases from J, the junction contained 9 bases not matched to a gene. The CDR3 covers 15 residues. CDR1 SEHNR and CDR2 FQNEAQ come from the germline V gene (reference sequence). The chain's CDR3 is CASSGVGQGEAEAFF. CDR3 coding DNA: TGTGCCAGCAGCGGGGTCGGACAGGGGGAGGCTGAAGCTTTCTTT.

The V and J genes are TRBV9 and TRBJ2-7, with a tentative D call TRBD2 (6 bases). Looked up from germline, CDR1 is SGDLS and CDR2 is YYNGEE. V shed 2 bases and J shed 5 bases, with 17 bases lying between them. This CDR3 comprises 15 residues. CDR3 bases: TGTGCCAGCAGCGTCGGAGGGCCCACGAGCCACGAGCAGTACTTC. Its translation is CASSVGGPTSHEQYF.

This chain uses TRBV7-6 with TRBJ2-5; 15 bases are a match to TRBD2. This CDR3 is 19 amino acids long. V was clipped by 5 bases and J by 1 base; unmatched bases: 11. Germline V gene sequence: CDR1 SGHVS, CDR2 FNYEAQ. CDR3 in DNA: TGTGCCAGCAGCAACCGAGGGACTAGCGGGGGGAGAATCCAAGAGACCCAGTACTTC. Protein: CASSNRGTSGGRIQETQYF.

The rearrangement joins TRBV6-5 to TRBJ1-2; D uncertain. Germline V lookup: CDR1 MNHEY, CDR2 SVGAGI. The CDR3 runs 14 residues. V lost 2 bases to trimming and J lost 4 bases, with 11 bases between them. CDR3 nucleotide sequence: TGTGCCAGCAGTTACGGTCAGGTTTTCTATGGCTACACCTTC. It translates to CASSYGQVFYGYTF.

CDR3: CASSLLVSGGGYTF. The DNA for the CDR3 is TGTGCCAGCAGTTTGCTGGTCTCGGGTGGTGGCTACACCTTC. The gene calls are TRBV27 and TRBJ1-2; D is uncertain. There are 14 residues in the CDR3. The V end lost 3 bases, the J end lost 7 bases, and 15 bases lay between the germline ends. Germline lookup yields CDR1 MNHEY and CDR2 SMNVEV (reference sequence).

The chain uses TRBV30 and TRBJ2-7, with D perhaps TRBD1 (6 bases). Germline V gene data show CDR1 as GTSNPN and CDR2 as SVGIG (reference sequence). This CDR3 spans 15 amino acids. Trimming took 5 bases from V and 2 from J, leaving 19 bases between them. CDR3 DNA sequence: TGTGCCTGGTGCCCCCGGACAGCCGCAGCCTACGAGCAGTACTTC. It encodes CAWCPRTAAAYEQYF.

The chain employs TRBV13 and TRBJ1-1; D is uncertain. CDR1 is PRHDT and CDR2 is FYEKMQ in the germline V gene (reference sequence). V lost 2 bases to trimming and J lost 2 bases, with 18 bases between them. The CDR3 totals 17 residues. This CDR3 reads CASSLYGDSLTNTEAFF. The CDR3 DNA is TGTGCCAGCAGCTTATACGGGGATAGTCTAACAAACACTGAAGCTTTCTTT.

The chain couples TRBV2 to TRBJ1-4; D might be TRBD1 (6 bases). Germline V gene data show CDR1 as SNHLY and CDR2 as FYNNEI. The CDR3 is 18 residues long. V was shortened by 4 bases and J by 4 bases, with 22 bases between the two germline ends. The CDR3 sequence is CASSVPQGSAPVNEKLFF. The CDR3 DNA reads TGTGCCAGCAGTGTCCCTCAGGGGTCTGCCCCGGTTAATGAAAAACTGTTTTTT.

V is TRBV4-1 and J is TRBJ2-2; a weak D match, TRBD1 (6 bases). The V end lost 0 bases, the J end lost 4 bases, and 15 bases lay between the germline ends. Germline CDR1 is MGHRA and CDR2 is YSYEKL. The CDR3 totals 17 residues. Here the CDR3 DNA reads TGCGCCAGCAGCCAAGATGGCAAAGGACAGATCACCGGGGAGCTGTTTTTT. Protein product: CASSQDGKGQITGELFF.

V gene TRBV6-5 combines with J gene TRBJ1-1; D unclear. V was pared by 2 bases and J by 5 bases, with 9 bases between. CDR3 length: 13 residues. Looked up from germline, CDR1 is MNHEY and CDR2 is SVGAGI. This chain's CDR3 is CASSYVRRTEAFF. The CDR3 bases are TGTGCCAGCAGTTACGTCCGGAGAACTGAAGCTTTCTTT.

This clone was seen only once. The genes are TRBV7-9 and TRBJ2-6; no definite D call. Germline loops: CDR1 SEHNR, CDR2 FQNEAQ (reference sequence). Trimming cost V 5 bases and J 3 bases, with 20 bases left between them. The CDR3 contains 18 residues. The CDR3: CASSLRALSRSGANVLTF. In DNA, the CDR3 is TGTGCCAGCAGCCTTAGAGCCCTCTCTAGGAGTGGGGCCAACGTCCTGACTTTC.

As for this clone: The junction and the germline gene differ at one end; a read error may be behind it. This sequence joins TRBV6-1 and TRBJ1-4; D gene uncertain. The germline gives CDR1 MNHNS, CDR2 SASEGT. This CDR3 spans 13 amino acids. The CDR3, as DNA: TGTGCCACCAGTGAAGTCGCTAATGAAAAACTGTTTTTT. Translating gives CATSEVANEKLFF.

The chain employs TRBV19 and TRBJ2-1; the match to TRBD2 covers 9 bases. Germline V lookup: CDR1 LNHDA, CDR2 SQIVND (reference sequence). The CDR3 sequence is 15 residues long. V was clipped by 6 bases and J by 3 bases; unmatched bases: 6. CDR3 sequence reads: CASRSSGAHYNEQFF. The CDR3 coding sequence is TGTGCCAGTAGATCTAGCGGGGCCCACTACAATGAGCAGTTCTTC.

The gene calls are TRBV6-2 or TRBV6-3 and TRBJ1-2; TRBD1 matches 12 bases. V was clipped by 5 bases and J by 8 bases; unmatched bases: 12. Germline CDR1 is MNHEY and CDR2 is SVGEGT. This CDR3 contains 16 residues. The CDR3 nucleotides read TGTGCCAGCAGTCGAAGGATTGGGACAGGGGGCCGAGGCTACACCTTC. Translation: CASSRRIGTGGRGYTF.

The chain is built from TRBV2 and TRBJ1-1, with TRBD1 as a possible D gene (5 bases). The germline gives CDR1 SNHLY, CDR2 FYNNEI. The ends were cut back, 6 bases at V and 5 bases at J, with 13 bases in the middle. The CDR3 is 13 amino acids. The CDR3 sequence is CASSNQGWTEAFF. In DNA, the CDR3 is TGTGCCAGCAGCAACCAGGGATGGACTGAAGCTTTCTTT.